Below, 24 T cell receptor beta chains from the same sample are listed, as sequenced in a study of T cell responses to AZD1222 COVID-19 vaccine. Sequenced by immunoSEQ multiplex PCR; TCRdb stores in-frame clones only, minus some. The table has under 200,000 clones, 85% to 95% seen once. Sequencing was performed on peripheral blood, taken on day 0 of AZD1222 vaccination. The receptor source for this set is an adult in good health.

This rearrangement joins TRBV27 to TRBJ2-2; no clear D gene. Between the trimmed V and J ends, which lost 5 bases and 0 bases, there was a span of 10 bases. Germline loops: CDR1 MNHEY, CDR2 SMNVEV (reference sequence). The CDR3 has 15 amino acids. In DNA form, the CDR3 reads TGTGCCAGCAGTCCCCTTTTCACGAACACCGGGGAGCTGTTTTTT. Its protein product is CASSPLFTNTGELFF.

The V call is TRBV11-2, the J call TRBJ2-7; D call uncertain. The CDR3 is 16 residues long. V was cut by 5 bases and J by 2 bases, with 19 bases left in between. In germline, CDR1 is SGHAT, CDR2 FQNNGV. CDR3 sequence reads: CASSLVGWRVAYEQYF. The CDR3 DNA sequence: TGTGCCAGCAGCCTAGTCGGTTGGAGAGTCGCCTACGAGCAGTACTTC.

The chain couples TRBV3-1 (or the pseudogene TRBV3-2) to TRBJ1-1, with 7 bases aligning to TRBD1. Per germline, CDR1 LGHDT and CDR2 YNNKEL (reference sequence). The CDR3 length is 13 residues. After removal of 6 bases from V and 5 bases from J, the junction contained 6 bases not matched to a gene. The CDR3: CASRRQGETEAFF. The DNA of the CDR3 is TGTGCCAGCAGAAGACAGGGTGAGACTGAAGCTTTCTTT.

The chain combines TRBV5-1 with TRBJ1-1; no firm D call. Trimming stripped 0 bases from V and 5 bases from J, with 11 bases between. This CDR3 comprises 14 residues. CDR1 SGHRS and CDR2 YFSETQ come from the germline V gene. The CDR3 coding sequence is TGCGCCAGCAGCTTGGCAAGGGTAGGGACTGAAGCTTTCTTT. Protein product: CASSLARVGTEAFF.

The CDR3 reads CSAPSGPEAFF. In nucleotides, the CDR3 is TGCAGTGCCCCGTCAGGGCCTGAAGCTTTCTTT. The V gene is TRBV20-1, the J gene TRBJ1-1, with D possibly being TRBD1 (5 bases). This CDR3 spans 11 amino acids. Germline assignment: CDR1 DFQATT and CDR2 SNEGSKA (reference sequence). V gave up 6 bases and J gave up 6 bases, with 11 bases separating them.

In regard to this clone: At the DNA level, this CDR3 is encoded by other sequences in the same sample as well. The chain employs TRBV6-6 and TRBJ2-7, with a tentative D call TRBD1 (5 bases). The germline CDR1 and CDR2 sequences are MNHNY and SVGAGI (reference sequence). The CDR3 runs 12 residues. Deletions cut 3 bases from V and 5 bases from J, with 8 bases between. The CDR3 spells CASSYLGDEQYF. The CDR3 DNA reads TGTGCCAGCAGTTATTTAGGGGACGAGCAGTACTTC.

The V and J genes are TRBV11-2 and TRBJ2-1; D is uncertain. CDR1 and CDR2 from the germline V gene are SGHAT and FQNNGV. V dropped 4 bases and J dropped 16 bases, with 17 bases sitting between them. The CDR3 totals 12 residues. CDR3 in DNA: TGTGCCAGCAGCTCGACCCGCGACTTACGATTCTTC. It specifies CASSSTRDLRFF.

The V gene is TRBV19, the J gene TRBJ1-1; D gene uncertain. Between the trimmed V and J ends, which lost 7 bases and 1 base, there was a span of 10 bases. Germline CDR1 and CDR2: LNHDA and SQIVND (reference sequence). This CDR3 has 13 residues. The CDR3 region is CASNDLGNTEAFF. The CDR3 DNA is TGTGCCAGTAACGACTTGGGGAACACTGAAGCTTTCTTT.

The DNA for the CDR3 is TGTGCCAGCAGAGAGATAACCGGGACAGGGATTGCTGAAGCTTTCTTT. Translating gives CASREITGTGIAEAFF. V usage is TRBV2 and J usage is TRBJ1-1; 9 positions agree with TRBD1. CDR3 length: 16 amino acids. The trim removed 6 bases at V and 6 bases at J, leaving 14 bases unmatched. In germline, CDR1 is SNHLY, CDR2 FYNNEI.

The rearrangement joins TRBV10-1 to TRBJ1-6; TRBD1 aligns across 7 bases. In germline, CDR1 is WNHNN, CDR2 SYGVQD (reference sequence). Trimming took 3 bases from V and 9 from J; bases not matched to a gene: 5. The CDR3 totals 14 residues. Here the CDR3 reads CASSETGVRSPLHF. In nucleotides, the CDR3 is TGCGCCAGCAGTGAAACAGGGGTACGTTCACCCCTCCACTTT.

The gene calls are TRBV7-2 and TRBJ1-5, with D possibly being TRBD1 (6 bases). The CDR3 has 17 residues. Deletions cut 5 bases from V and 3 bases from J, with 20 bases between. Germline CDR1 and CDR2: SGHTA and FQGNSA. In DNA form, the CDR3 reads TGTGCCAGCAGCCCAATAGGGGGGGCCCGAATCAATCAGCCCCAGCATTTT. Translating gives CASSPIGGARINQPQHF.

The gene calls are TRBV2 and TRBJ1-5, with 7 bases lining up with TRBD1. With V trimmed by 4 bases and J by 5 bases, 2 bases remained unmatched. Germline V gene lookup returns CDR1 SNHLY and CDR2 FYNNEI. The CDR3 has 13 residues. The CDR3 is CASSGQGYQPQHF. CDR3 nucleotide sequence: TGTGCCAGCAGTGGACAGGGTTATCAGCCCCAGCATTTT.

This clone was seen only once. V usage is TRBV6-4 and J usage is TRBJ2-3, with a possible D match to TRBD2 (5 bases). The CDR3 length is 14 residues. V was shortened by 5 bases and J by 1 base, with 10 bases between the two germline ends. Germline assignment: CDR1 MRHNA and CDR2 SNTAGT. DNA for the CDR3: TGTGCCAGCAGTAAGAACGGGGGCACAGATACGCAGTATTTT. Translating it yields CASSKNGGTDTQYF.

The rearrangement links TRBV24-1 to TRBJ2-5; the D is unclear. V dropped 9 bases and J dropped 3 bases, with 13 bases sitting between them. Per germline, CDR1 KGHDR and CDR2 SFDVKD. CDR3 length: 13 amino acids. In DNA form, the CDR3 reads TGTGCCACCTCGGCTAGGAGAGAAGAGACCCAGTACTTC. It yields the protein CATSARREETQYF.

The rearrangement joins TRBV7-8 to TRBJ2-5, with D perhaps TRBD1 (6 bases). Trimming stripped 4 bases from V and 2 bases from J, with 11 bases between. Germline lookup yields CDR1 SGHVS and CDR2 FQNEAQ. This CDR3 comprises 14 residues. In DNA form, the CDR3 reads TGTGCCAGCAGCTCCGGGACAAAACAAGAGACCCAGTACTTC. Residues: CASSSGTKQETQYF.

DNA of the CDR3: TGTGCCAGCAGCTCAGCACAGGGTAACCCAGATACGCAGTATTTT. Protein sequence: CASSSAQGNPDTQYF. The chain combines TRBV6-5 with TRBJ2-3, with D perhaps TRBD1 (6 bases). The germline V gene encodes CDR1 MNHEY and CDR2 SVGAGI. Between the trimmed V and J ends, which lost 6 bases and 4 bases, there was a span of 17 bases. The CDR3 is made up of 15 amino acids.

The chain employs TRBV7-9 and TRBJ2-7; 9 nucleotides match TRBD1. The junction had 3 bases not matched to a gene; V was cut back by 0 bases and J by 3 bases. The CDR3 loop spans 15 amino acids. Germline CDR1 reads SEHNR; CDR2 reads FQNEAQ (reference sequence). The CDR3 DNA reads TGTGCCAGCAGCTTAGCCGGGACAGGGTACTACGAGCAGTACTTC. Translating it yields CASSLAGTGYYEQYF.

J is TRBJ2-3 and V is TRBV2, with 8 bases identical to TRBD2. This CDR3 is built from 16 residues. Per germline, CDR1 SNHLY and CDR2 FYNNEI. V lost 1 base and J lost 4; bases outside the gene matches: 7. CDR3 bases: TGTGCCAGCAGTGAAGGTGACGGGGGGGTAGCAGATACGCAGTATTTT. Protein: CASSEGDGGVADTQYF. Based on the CDR3 plus reference TRBV2 and TRBJ2-3, the full variable domain is EPEVTQTPSHQVTQMGQEVILRCVPISNHLYFYWYRQILGQKVEFLVSFYNNEISEKSEIFDDQFSVERPDGSNFTLKIRSTKLEDSAMYFCASSEGDGGVADTQYFGPGTRLTVL.

The sample holds one count of this clone. The chain couples TRBV5-8 to TRBJ2-1; either TRBD1 or TRBD2 may supply D (5 bases each). Germline values: CDR1 SGHTS, CDR2 YDEGEE. V was shortened by 1 base and J by 4 bases, with 9 bases between the two germline ends. The CDR3 runs to 14 residues. CDR3 region: CASSLLGEYNEQFF. CDR3 nucleotide sequence: TGTGCCAGCAGCTTGTTGGGGGAATACAATGAGCAGTTCTTC. Using reference TRBV5-8 and TRBJ2-1 for the parts outside the CDR3, the full variable domain is EAGVTQSPTHLIKTRGQQATLRCSPISGHTSVYWYQQALGLGLQFLLWYDEGEERNRGNFPPRFSGRQFPNYSSELNVNALELEDSALYLCASSLLGEYNEQFFGPGTRLTVL.

The CDR3 reads CASRGRTGAFTEAFF. The DNA of the CDR3 is TGCGCCAGCAGGGGACGGACAGGAGCCTTCACTGAAGCTTTCTTT. V is TRBV10-2 and J is TRBJ1-1; 7 bases agree with TRBD1. The CDR3 length is 15 residues. The trim removed 6 bases at V and 4 bases at J, leaving 11 bases unmatched. Germline CDR1 WSHSY, CDR2 SAAADI.

The gene calls are TRBV6-5 and TRBJ1-5, with 8 bases fitting TRBD1. CDR3 length: 15 amino acids. Germline CDR1 MNHEY, CDR2 SVGAGI. V gave up 10 bases and J gave up 0 bases; unmatched junction bases: 8. The CDR3 coding sequence is TGTGCCACAGGACAGGGTTTAGTTAGCAATCAGCCCCAGCATTTT. It encodes CATGQGLVSNQPQHF.

This clone was picked up one time. This chain connects TRBV29-1 to TRBJ1-2; 7 bases map to TRBD1. Germline CDR1 reads SQVTM; CDR2 reads ANQGSEA. The CDR3 is 17 residues long. V gave up 1 base and J gave up 2 bases; unmatched junction bases: 13. The CDR3 DNA sequence: TGCAGCGTTGAAGTGCTACTTAGGGACAGAACGAACTATGGCTACACCTTC. Amino acids: CSVEVLLRDRTNYGYTF.

In regard to this clone: One end of the junction varies from germline; a read error may be responsible. The chain joins TRBV7-2 to TRBJ1-5, with TRBD1 identical over 7 bases. The CDR3 consists of 15 residues. Per the germline V gene, CDR1 is SGHTA and CDR2 is FQGNSA. The CDR3 is CASSLGPSARGTQHF. In DNA form, the CDR3 reads TGTGCCAGTAGCTTAGGTCCCTCGGCCAGGGGGACCCAGCATTTT.

This clone showed up just once. The CDR3 DNA follows: TGTGCCAGCAGCTTAATACGGGGGGCTAGCGGGTCACCCCTCCACTTT. Encoded protein: CASSLIRGASGSPLHF. The J gene is TRBJ1-6, the V gene TRBV11-2; TRBD1 might be the D (6 bases). Per germline, CDR1 SGHAT and CDR2 FQNNGV. The CDR3 is 16 residues long. V was pared by 2 bases and J by 10 bases, with 18 bases between.